The rows below give T cell receptor beta chains drawn from one sample of a study of type 1 regulatory T cells. These TCRs are of unknown antigen specificity. Via MiXCR, TCRdb re-called the reads, giving one row per CDR3 protein. Of over 55,000 distinct CDR3 sequences listed, around 49% were seen once; the top ten hold roughly 2.2%. What was sequenced was cultured non-Tr1 T cells, either the whole culture or a sorted T cell fraction (not recorded which). The receptors were gathered from a human donor in good health. CDR3s include the opening cysteine and the closing phenylalanine or tryptophan. The order of the fields is CDR3 protein, CDR3 DNA, CDR3 length, V gene, D gene, J gene, clone size. A D gene is named only where the DNA matches it firmly. Clone size is stated in some rows and not others, as once, few, many or a class when expanded.

CDR3aa: CASSPGQTGPYEQYF; CDR3nt: TGTGCCAGCAGCCCGGGACAGACGGGTCCCTACGAGCAGTACTTC; len: 15; v_gene: TRBV7-2; d_gene: TRBD1; j_gene: TRBJ2-7; abundance: NA
CDR3aa: CASSFRDRGNEQYF; CDR3nt: TGTGCCAGCAGTTTCCGGGACAGGGGAAACGAGCAGTACTTC; len: 14; v_gene: TRBV12-3/TRBV12-4; d_gene: TRBD1; j_gene: TRBJ2-7; abundance: few
CDR3aa: CASSLGTSRQATQYF; CDR3nt: TGTGCCAGCAGCCTCGGGACTAGCAGGCAAGCGACCCAGTACTTC; len: 15; v_gene: TRBV7-2; d_gene: TRBD2; j_gene: TRBJ2-5; abundance: NA
CDR3aa: CASRRQGASTGELFF; CDR3nt: TGCGCCAGCAGGAGACAGGGGGCGAGCACCGGGGAGCTGTTTTTT; len: 15; v_gene: TRBV10-2; d_gene: TRBD1; j_gene: TRBJ2-2; abundance: NA
CDR3aa: CASSPIGGGAYNEQFF; CDR3nt: TGTGCCAGCTCACCAATCGGCGGGGGGGCCTACAATGAGCAGTTCTTC; len: 16; v_gene: TRBV18; d_gene: TRBD2; j_gene: TRBJ2-1; abundance: NA
CDR3aa: CSARSGQGRETQYF; CDR3nt: TGCAGTGCTAGGTCCGGGCAGGGCAGAGAGACCCAGTACTTC; len: 14; v_gene: TRBV20-1; d_gene: NA; j_gene: TRBJ2-5; abundance: many
CDR3aa: CASSLQAGLADERYF; CDR3nt: TGTGCCAGCAGCCTACAGGCGGGACTAGCCGACGAGAGGTACTTC; len: 15; v_gene: TRBV7-9; d_gene: TRBD2; j_gene: TRBJ2-5; abundance: NA
CDR3aa: CSAGDEKLFF; CDR3nt: TGCAGCGCCGGGGACGAAAAACTGTTTTTT; len: 10; v_gene: TRBV29-1; d_gene: NA; j_gene: TRBJ1-4; abundance: NA
CDR3aa: CASSLQGALKETQYF; CDR3nt: TGTGCCAGCAGCTTGCAGGGAGCCTTGAAAGAGACCCAGTACTTC; len: 15; v_gene: TRBV7-8; d_gene: NA; j_gene: TRBJ2-5; abundance: NA
CDR3aa: CASSHGAANEQYF; CDR3nt: TGTGCCAGCAGCCACGGGGCGGCCAACGAGCAGTACTTC; len: 13; v_gene: TRBV3-1; d_gene: NA; j_gene: TRBJ2-7; abundance: NA
CDR3aa: CSARKAIGGSYEQYF; CDR3nt: TGCAGTGCTCGAAAGGCAATTGGCGGCTCCTACGAGCAGTACTTC; len: 15; v_gene: TRBV20-1; d_gene: NA; j_gene: TRBJ2-7; abundance: NA
CDR3aa: CASSQVRMSAFF; CDR3nt: TGTGCCAGCAGCCAAGTACGGATGTCAGCTTTCTTT; len: 12; v_gene: TRBV3-1; d_gene: NA; j_gene: TRBJ1-1; abundance: NA
CDR3aa: CASSQNLGRETQYF; CDR3nt: TGTGCCAGCAGCCAAAACCTGGGGCGAGAGACCCAGTACTTC; len: 14; v_gene: TRBV7-8; d_gene: NA; j_gene: TRBJ2-5; abundance: NA
CDR3aa: CSVEDPTLRRNTEAFF; CDR3nt: TGCAGCGTTGAAGATCCGACCCTCCGCAGAAACACTGAAGCTTTCTTT; len: 16; v_gene: TRBV29-1; d_gene: NA; j_gene: TRBJ1-1; abundance: few
CDR3aa: CASSLDSSQGSYEQYF; CDR3nt: TGCGCCAGCAGCTTGGATAGTAGTCAGGGATCCTACGAGCAGTACTTC; len: 16; v_gene: TRBV5-1; d_gene: NA; j_gene: TRBJ2-7; abundance: NA
CDR3aa: CASSESGVNQPQHF; CDR3nt: TGTGCCAGCAGTGAAAGTGGAGTTAATCAGCCCCAGCATTTT; len: 14; v_gene: TRBV2; d_gene: NA; j_gene: TRBJ1-5; abundance: once
CDR3aa: CASSLNRKYSPLHF; CDR3nt: TGTGCCAGCAGTTTAAACAGGAAGTATTCACCCCTCCACTTT; len: 14; v_gene: TRBV12-3/TRBV12-4; d_gene: NA; j_gene: TRBJ1-6; abundance: NA
CDR3aa: CASSDPWRGETYEQYF; CDR3nt: TGTGCCAGCAGTGACCCCTGGCGGGGGGAGACCTACGAGCAGTACTTC; len: 16; v_gene: TRBV6-4; d_gene: TRBD2; j_gene: TRBJ2-7; abundance: few
CDR3aa: CSARVGAGGVNIQYF; CDR3nt: TGCAGTGCTAGAGTTGGGGCAGGGGGAGTGAACATTCAGTACTTC; len: 15; v_gene: TRBV20-1; d_gene: TRBD1; j_gene: TRBJ2-4; abundance: few
CDR3aa: CASSSETSAYYGYTF; CDR3nt: TGTGCCAGCAGCTCCGAGACGAGCGCGTACTATGGCTACACCTTC; len: 15; v_gene: TRBV7-8; d_gene: NA; j_gene: TRBJ1-2; abundance: NA
CDR3aa: CASSLGSRRTYGYTF; CDR3nt: TGTGCCAGCAGCTTGGGGTCAAGGCGGACGTATGGCTACACCTTC; len: 15; v_gene: TRBV5-4; d_gene: NA; j_gene: TRBJ1-2; abundance: NA
CDR3aa: CATQTGRFNSPLHF; CDR3nt: TGTGCCACACAGACAGGGCGCTTTAATTCACCCCTCCACTTT; len: 14; v_gene: TRBV6-1; d_gene: TRBD1; j_gene: TRBJ1-6; abundance: NA
CDR3aa: CASSLSRGGQNEQFF; CDR3nt: TGTGCCAGCAGCTTAAGCCGGGGGGGCCAGAATGAGCAGTTCTTC; len: 15; v_gene: TRBV7-3; d_gene: TRBD2; j_gene: TRBJ2-1; abundance: few
CDR3aa: CASRLGQDGLSTQYF; CDR3nt: TGTGCCAGCAGACTGGGACAGGATGGCTTGAGTACGCAGTATTTT; len: 15; v_gene: TRBV27; d_gene: TRBD1; j_gene: TRBJ2-3; abundance: few
CDR3aa: CSASQEGKGNTEAFF; CDR3nt: TGCAGTGCCTCTCAGGAGGGGAAGGGGAACACTGAAGCTTTCTTT; len: 15; v_gene: TRBV20-1; d_gene: NA; j_gene: TRBJ1-1; abundance: NA
CDR3aa: CASSLAGDYGYTF; CDR3nt: TGCGCCAGCAGCTTGGCAGGGGACTATGGCTACACCTTC; len: 13; v_gene: TRBV5-1; d_gene: NA; j_gene: TRBJ1-2; abundance: few
CDR3aa: CSARDERFLNTGELFF; CDR3nt: TGCAGTGCTAGAGATGAGCGATTTCTGAACACCGGGGAGCTGTTTTTT; len: 16; v_gene: TRBV20-1; d_gene: NA; j_gene: TRBJ2-2; abundance: NA
CDR3aa: CANSDRDTEAFF; CDR3nt: TGTGCCAACTCGGACAGGGACACTGAAGCTTTCTTT; len: 12; v_gene: TRBV12-3/TRBV12-4; d_gene: TRBD1; j_gene: TRBJ1-1; abundance: NA
CDR3aa: CSTGVRETQYF; CDR3nt: TGCAGCACCGGGGTGAGGGAGACCCAGTACTTC; len: 11; v_gene: TRBV29-1; d_gene: NA; j_gene: TRBJ2-5; abundance: NA
CDR3aa: CSVVQGGGMNTEAFF; CDR3nt: TGCAGCGTTGTACAGGGTGGTGGGATGAACACTGAAGCTTTCTTT; len: 15; v_gene: TRBV29-1; d_gene: NA; j_gene: TRBJ1-1; abundance: NA
CDR3aa: CASPHSPDSHSGNTIYF; CDR3nt: TGTGCCAGCCCTCATAGTCCTGACAGTCACTCTGGAAACACCATATATTTT; len: 17; v_gene: TRBV28; d_gene: NA; j_gene: TRBJ1-3; abundance: NA
CDR3aa: CASSLELSGTQYF; CDR3nt: TGTGCCAGCAGCTTAGAGCTCAGTGGGACCCAGTACTTC; len: 13; v_gene: TRBV11-2; d_gene: NA; j_gene: TRBJ2-5; abundance: NA
CDR3aa: CATKRAGQGSYEQYF; CDR3nt: TGTGCCACCAAGAGAGCGGGCCAAGGCTCCTACGAGCAGTACTTC; len: 15; v_gene: TRBV10-3; d_gene: NA; j_gene: TRBJ2-7; abundance: NA
CDR3aa: CASSARDRAGELFF; CDR3nt: TGTGCCAGTAGTGCCCGGGACCGCGCCGGGGAGCTGTTTTTT; len: 14; v_gene: TRBV19; d_gene: NA; j_gene: TRBJ2-2; abundance: NA
CDR3aa: CASSPQRGRLNTEAFF; CDR3nt: TGTGCCAGCAGTCCCCAAAGGGGACGATTGAACACTGAAGCTTTCTTT; len: 16; v_gene: TRBV28; d_gene: NA; j_gene: TRBJ1-1; abundance: NA
CDR3aa: CSASRDLFSYEQYF; CDR3nt: TGCAGTGCTAGCCGGGACCTCTTCTCCTACGAGCAGTACTTC; len: 14; v_gene: TRBV20-1; d_gene: NA; j_gene: TRBJ2-7; abundance: medium-sized
CDR3aa: CASSSTGLETQYF; CDR3nt: TGTGCTAGCAGTTCCACAGGGTTGGAGACCCAGTACTTC; len: 13; v_gene: TRBV7-7; d_gene: NA; j_gene: TRBJ2-5; abundance: few
CDR3aa: CASSLMGFTNEKLFF; CDR3nt: TGTGCCAGCAGTTTAATGGGGTTTACTAATGAAAAACTGTTTTTT; len: 15; v_gene: TRBV12-3/TRBV12-4; d_gene: NA; j_gene: TRBJ1-4; abundance: few
CDR3aa: CASRPSGGADTQYF; CDR3nt: TGTGCCAGCAGGCCTAGCGGGGGGGCAGATACGCAGTATTTT; len: 14; v_gene: TRBV7-3; d_gene: TRBD2; j_gene: TRBJ2-3; abundance: few
CDR3aa: CASSLVQGAIDTQYF; CDR3nt: TGCGCCAGCAGCTTGGTCCAGGGGGCGATCGATACGCAGTATTTT; len: 15; v_gene: TRBV5-1; d_gene: TRBD1; j_gene: TRBJ2-3; abundance: few
CDR3aa: CASSEGTATNYGYTF; CDR3nt: TGTGCCAGCAGTGAAGGGACGGCCACTAACTATGGCTACACCTTC; len: 15; v_gene: TRBV6-1; d_gene: NA; j_gene: TRBJ1-2; abundance: NA
CDR3aa: CASSQDYHNTGELFF; CDR3nt: TGTGCCAGCAGCCAGGACTACCATAACACCGGGGAGCTGTTTTTT; len: 15; v_gene: TRBV12-3/TRBV12-4; d_gene: NA; j_gene: TRBJ2-2; abundance: NA
CDR3aa: CASSPGTGVGSPLHF; CDR3nt: TGTGCCAGCTCACCAGGGACAGGGGTAGGCTCACCCCTCCACTTT; len: 15; v_gene: TRBV18; d_gene: TRBD1; j_gene: TRBJ1-6; abundance: NA
CDR3aa: CASSRQGGADTQYF; CDR3nt: TGTGCCAGCAGCCGACAGGGTGGAGCAGATACGCAGTATTTT; len: 14; v_gene: TRBV3-1; d_gene: TRBD1; j_gene: TRBJ2-3; abundance: NA